The rows below give T cell receptor beta chains drawn from one sample of a study of blood T cell repertoires in COVID-19. Assay: immunoSEQ multiplex PCR; the TCRdb copy retains only in-frame clones and omits some. The sample contains 140,000 to 150,000 clones, 75% to 90% of which appear only once. The sample consisted of PBMCs or T cells enriched from blood (not recorded which). These receptors all stem from a man in his 60s who had recovered from COVID-19. Both conserved end residues are part of each CDR3. A D gene is named only where the DNA matches it firmly. Only some rows state a clone size, as once, few, many or a class for expanded clones.

clone size	V gene	D gene	J gene	CDR3 DNA	CDR3 protein
NA	TRBV27	TRBD1	TRBJ1-1	TGTGCCAGCAAGAGGGCAGGGGGGTGGAACACTGAAGCTTTCTTT	CASKRAGGWNTEAFF
NA	TRBV19	NA	TRBJ1-2	TGTGCCAGTAGTATGGAGACAGCGCCCTATGGCTACACCTTC	CASSMETAPYGYTF
NA	TRBV27	NA	TRBJ2-3	TGTGCCAGCAGTTTGCGGCTAGTGGTGGGTACGCAGTATTTT	CASSLRLVVGTQYF
NA	TRBV11-2	TRBD2	TRBJ2-5	TGTGCCAGCAGCTTATCGCCGGGAGGCGAGACCCAGTACTTC	CASSLSPGGETQYF
NA	TRBV18	NA	TRBJ1-1	TGTGCCAGCTCACCCGGGGCGGGGGACACTGAAGCTTTCTTT	CASSPGAGDTEAFF
once	TRBV19	TRBD1	TRBJ1-3	TGTGCCAGTCGCCAGGGGGCAAATGGAAACACCATATATTTT	CASRQGANGNTIYF
NA	TRBV18	NA	TRBJ2-7	TGTGCCAGCTCACCACTGGGCAGGCGAACCGAGCAGTACTTC	CASSPLGRRTEQYF
NA	TRBV10-3	TRBD2	TRBJ2-5	TGTGCCATCAGTGAGGGACTAGCGGGGGTAGAGACCCAGTACTTC	CAISEGLAGVETQYF
NA	TRBV28	TRBD1	TRBJ1-4	TGTGCCAGCAGCTCCGGGACAGGACCTGAAAAACTGTTTTTT	CASSSGTGPEKLFF
NA	TRBV28	NA	TRBJ2-4	TGTGCCAGCAGTTCGGAGGGGCGGGTCACGGTTCAGTACTTC	CASSSEGRVTVQYF
NA	TRBV11-2	NA	TRBJ2-7	TGTGCCAGCAGCTTCGGAGCGGACTACTACGAGCAGTACTTC	CASSFGADYYEQYF
NA	TRBV19	TRBD1	TRBJ2-7	TGTGCCAGTAGTAGAGGACAGGGGGACTACGAGCAGTACTTC	CASSRGQGDYEQYF
NA	TRBV5-1	NA	TRBJ1-3	TGCGCCAGCAGCTTGGATGGTAGCCGCTCTGGAAACACCATATATTTT	CASSLDGSRSGNTIYF
NA	TRBV7-8	NA	TRBJ1-3	TGTGCCAGCAGCCCAAGCCTCGTCTCTGGAAACACCATATATTTT	CASSPSLVSGNTIYF
few	TRBV19	TRBD1	TRBJ2-7	TGTGCCACCCCGGGACAGGGGGCCTACGAGCAGTACTTC	CATPGQGAYEQYF
once	TRBV30	TRBD2	TRBJ2-1	TGTGCCTGGACAGGGACTAGCGGGAGGGCCCATGAGCAGTTCTTC	CAWTGTSGRAHEQFF
few	TRBV6-1	NA	TRBJ2-3	TGTGCCAGCAGTGAATACTGGGGGGGCCCAGATACGCAGTATTTT	CASSEYWGGPDTQYF
few	TRBV27	NA	TRBJ2-1	TGTGCCAGCAACCGGGGGTCGGCCTACAATGAGCAGTTCTTC	CASNRGSAYNEQFF
NA	TRBV7-3	NA	TRBJ2-2	TGTGCCAGCAGCTTCGGTACTACCGGGGAGCTGTTTTTT	CASSFGTTGELFF
once	TRBV9	TRBD1	TRBJ1-3	TGTGCCAGCAGCGTACAGGGGGCTGATGGAAACACCATATATTTT	CASSVQGADGNTIYF
NA	TRBV11-1	TRBD1	TRBJ1-5	TGTGCCAGCAGCCCCGGGACAGATAGCAATCAGCCCCAGCATTTT	CASSPGTDSNQPQHF
NA	TRBV29-1	TRBD1	TRBJ1-1	TGCAGCGTTGGGGGACAGGGGAACACTGAAGCTTTCTTT	CSVGGQGNTEAFF
NA	TRBV6-5	TRBD1	TRBJ2-7	TGTGCCAGCAGTTACAGCAGGACAGGGGTCTCCTACGAGCAGTACTTC	CASSYSRTGVSYEQYF
NA	TRBV20-1	TRBD2	TRBJ2-7	TGCAGTGCTAGTGGGCTAGCGGGGCGCTCCTACGAGCAGTACTTC	CSASGLAGRSYEQYF
NA	TRBV5-4	TRBD1	TRBJ2-3	TGTGCCAGCAGCTGGGGACAGGGGACAGATACGCAGTATTTT	CASSWGQGTDTQYF
NA	TRBV3-1/TRBV3-2	NA	TRBJ2-7	TGTGCCAGCAGCCAAGATGGGCGACAAGCCTACGAGCAGTACTTC	CASSQDGRQAYEQYF
NA	TRBV27	NA	TRBJ2-1	TGTGCCAGCAGCCGAGGCCATGAGCAGTTCTTC	CASSRGHEQFF
NA	TRBV20-1	TRBD2	TRBJ2-3	TGCAGTGCTAGTGGGAAGCGGGGACTCACAGATACGCAGTATTTT	CSASGKRGLTDTQYF
NA	TRBV19	NA	TRBJ1-3	TGTGCCAGTAGTGCGGCCAGGGTCAGCTCTGGAAACACCATATATTTT	CASSAARVSSGNTIYF
once	TRBV20-1	NA	TRBJ2-1	TGCAGTGCTAGTGTAGAAAATGAGCAGTTCTTC	CSASVENEQFF
NA	TRBV3-1/TRBV3-2	NA	TRBJ1-2	TGTGCCAGCAGCCAGGGGGAGGGTGGCTACACCTTC	CASSQGEGGYTF
once	TRBV6-5	NA	TRBJ1-5	TGTGCCAGCAGTCCCCCAGGGTCCAATCAGCCCCAGCATTTT	CASSPPGSNQPQHF
NA	TRBV14	NA	TRBJ1-1	TGTGCCAGCAGCCAAGTGCGCCAGAGGGACACTGAAGCTTTCTTT	CASSQVRQRDTEAFF
few	TRBV3-1/TRBV3-2	NA	TRBJ2-1	TGTGCCAGCAGCTCCCGTAACTTCAGGGAGCAGTTCTTC	CASSSRNFREQFF
NA	TRBV20-1	NA	TRBJ1-2	TGCAGTGCTAGTGTTCCGACACAGATCTATGGCTACACCTTC	CSASVPTQIYGYTF
NA	TRBV18	NA	TRBJ2-1	TGTGCCAGCTCACCGACAGTCTCCTACAATGAGCAGTTCTTC	CASSPTVSYNEQFF
NA	TRBV23-1	NA	TRBJ2-7	TGCGCCAGCAGTCTTCCAGTGGGGCAGGGCCTTTACGAGCAGTACTTC	CASSLPVGQGLYEQYF
few	TRBV3-1/TRBV3-2	TRBD1	TRBJ1-2	TGTGCCAGCAGCCAGGGGGGGACAGGGAACCTTGGCTACACCTTC	CASSQGGTGNLGYTF
NA	TRBV6-5	NA	TRBJ1-5	TGTGCCAGCAGCGAGTTGGTTGGTCAGCCCCAGCATTTT	CASSELVGQPQHF
NA	TRBV7-8	NA	TRBJ1-6	TGTGCCAGCAGCTTAGTCCCTAGCAGGCAGAGCTCCTATAATTCACCCCTCCACTTT	CASSLVPSRQSSYNSPLHF
few	TRBV27	TRBD1	TRBJ1-5	TGTGCCAGCAGTCCGACTAGGGGGGGGACAGGGGCCCAGCCCCAGCATTTT	CASSPTRGGTGAQPQHF
once	TRBV11-3	TRBD1	TRBJ2-7	TGTGCCAGCAGCCCCCCGGACAGGGAAGGCGAGCAGTACTTC	CASSPPDREGEQYF
NA	TRBV27	NA	TRBJ1-5	TGTGCCAGCAGCCTCATCGGACAATATAGCAATCAGCCCCAGCATTTT	CASSLIGQYSNQPQHF
NA	TRBV11-2	TRBD1	TRBJ1-4	TGTGCCAGCAGCGGGAGACAGGGCCTCTCCGAAAAACTGTTTTTT	CASSGRQGLSEKLFF
NA	TRBV30	NA	TRBJ1-6	TGTGCCTGGAGGGCCGCCAGGGGCAAGAATTCACCCCTCCACTTT	CAWRAARGKNSPLHF